The 29 T cell receptor beta chains presented below share a single source sample, sequenced in a study of a mutant IDH1 vaccine in newly diagnosed glioma. No antigen has been assigned to these receptors. Time point given: week 11, during vaccination. Mutant IDH1 20-mer peptide, at 300 ug, made up each vaccine dose, with topical imiquimod. Sequencing used immunoSEQ multiplex PCR; TCRdb keeps in-frame clones, though not all of them. In the table there are 110,000 or so clones, about 90% of which are singletons. The specimen comprised PBMCs, sampled from a glioma patient whose treatment included an IDH1 peptide vaccine. Every receptor here comes from a woman aged 50 to 60 with glioma.

V is TRBV6-6 and J is TRBJ2-7; a possible D gene is TRBD1 (5 bases). Trimming took off 5 bases at V and 1 base at J, with 12 bases between the two ends. The germline gives CDR1 MNHNY, CDR2 SVGAGI (reference sequence). The CDR3 contains 14 residues. Written as DNA, the CDR3 is TGTGCCAGCAGTCCAGGGTCTAGGTCCTACGAGCAGTACTTC. This translates into CASSPGSRSYEQYF.

This clone came up a few times. The chain joins TRBV30 to TRBJ1-5; D is unresolved. V lost 2 bases, J lost 0 bases, and 11 bases lay in between. CDR3 length equals 15 residues. Germline loops: CDR1 GTSNPN, CDR2 SVGIG (reference sequence). The CDR3 here is CAWSLGSFSNQPQHF. CDR3 nucleotide sequence: TGTGCCTGGAGTTTGGGGTCTTTTAGCAATCAGCCCCAGCATTTT.

The table lists this clone with a few counts. The chain combines TRBV7-6 with TRBJ1-3, with 7 bases aligning to TRBD1. Germline V gene sequence: CDR1 SGHVS, CDR2 FNYEAQ. The CDR3 covers 16 residues. V lost 4 bases and J lost 4; bases outside the gene matches: 10. The CDR3: CASSSARQGLGNTIYF. The CDR3 DNA is TGTGCCAGCAGCTCAGCCCGACAGGGCCTAGGAAACACCATATATTTT.

This chain joins TRBV2 and TRBJ2-3; no firm D call. The CDR3 extends over 10 amino acids. The V gene lost 10 bases and the J gene lost 5 bases, with 7 bases spanning the gap. The germline V gene encodes CDR1 SNHLY and CDR2 FYNNEI. The CDR3 region has the DNA TGTGCCACCCGCGGAGATACGCAGTATTTT. The encoded protein is CATRGDTQYF.

The chain employs TRBV5-4 and TRBJ1-1, with TRBD1 matching over 9 bases. The junction had 8 bases not matched to a gene; V was cut back by 3 bases and J by 5 bases. Germline V CDR1 and CDR2: SGHNT, YYREEE (reference sequence). The CDR3 has 15 residues. CDR3 sequence: CASSSRTGAGTEAFF. DNA for the CDR3: TGTGCCAGCAGCTCCCGGACAGGGGCGGGAACTGAAGCTTTCTTT. The full variable domain, rest sourced from reference TRBV5-4 and TRBJ1-1, is ETGVTQSPTHLIKTRGQQVTLRCSSQSGHNTVSWYQQALGQGPQFIFQYYREEENGRGNFPPRFSGLQFPNYSSELNVNALELDDSALYLCASSSRTGAGTEAFFGQGTRLTVV.

This clone was observed a single time. V is TRBV28 and J is TRBJ2-4; D call uncertain. CDR1 MDHEN and CDR2 SYDVKM come from the germline V gene. This CDR3 has 15 residues. Trimming stripped 5 bases from V and 9 bases from J, with 20 bases between. The CDR3 region has the DNA TGTGCCAGCAGTGCTATCTTGCTCGGACCCTCCATTCAGTACTTC. This translates into CASSAILLGPSIQYF.

The chain couples TRBV30 to TRBJ1-2; D remains ambiguous. The CDR3 loop spans 14 amino acids. Germline CDR1 GTSNPN, CDR2 SVGIG (reference sequence). V was shortened by 0 bases and J by 4 bases, with 12 bases between the two germline ends. CDR3 nucleotide sequence: TGTGCCTGGAGTGTAGGGTTGGGGTCCTATGGCTACACCTTC. It codes for CAWSVGLGSYGYTF.

V is TRBV28 and J is TRBJ1-4; D is unclear. Germline V gene lookup returns CDR1 MDHEN and CDR2 SYDVKM. Between the trimmed V and J ends, which lost 3 bases and 0 bases, there was a span of 5 bases. The CDR3 totals 14 residues. The CDR3 nucleotides read TGTGCCAGCAGTTTCCGCACAACTAATGAAAAACTGTTTTTT. Encoded protein: CASSFRTTNEKLFF. Looking up the rest from reference TRBV28 and TRBJ1-4 gives the full variable domain: DVKVTQSSRYLVKRTGEKVFLECVQDMDHENMFWYRQDPGLGLRLIYFSYDVKMKEKGDIPEGYSVSREKKERFSLILESASTNQTSMYLCASSFRTTNEKLFFGSGTQLSVL.

The chain employs TRBV19 and TRBJ2-4, with D unclear. CDR1 and CDR2 (germline): LNHDA, SQIVND (reference sequence). The CDR3 is made up of 16 amino acids. The germline V and J ends were trimmed by 5 bases and 0 bases, with 14 bases remaining between them. CDR3 DNA sequence: TGTGCCAGTAGTCTCGAGGAATCCGGAGCCAAAAACATTCAGTACTTC. This codes for CASSLEESGAKNIQYF.

The CDR3 DNA is TGTGCCAGTACCCCTTCCGGGACTAGCGGGAACTACGAGCAGTACTTC. Amino acid sequence: CASTPSGTSGNYEQYF. The rearrangement joins TRBV19 to TRBJ2-7; 13 nucleotides match TRBD2. This CDR3 comprises 16 residues. Germline loops: CDR1 LNHDA, CDR2 SQIVND (reference sequence). The ends lost 7 bases at V and 3 bases at J; junction bases unmatched: 9. Together with reference TRBV19 and TRBJ2-7, the CDR3 gives the full variable domain: DGGITQSPKYLFRKEGQNVTLSCEQNLNHDAMYWYRQDPGQGLRLIYYSQIVNDFQKGDIAEGYSVSREKKESFPLTVTSAQKNPTAFYLCASTPSGTSGNYEQYFGPGTRLTVT.

For this clone: This sample also contains other DNA sequences that code for the same CDR3. The chain has TRBV28 and TRBJ2-7; 12 bases align to TRBD2. V dropped 5 bases and J dropped 3; count of bases not matched to a gene: 5. Germline V gives CDR1 MDHEN, CDR2 SYDVKM. CDR3 length equals 15 residues. CDR3 amino acids: CASSTPSGRVYEQYF. CDR3 in DNA: TGTGCCAGCAGTACACCTAGCGGGAGGGTCTACGAGCAGTACTTC.

The chain employs TRBV15 and TRBJ2-7, with 12 bases matching TRBD1. The length of the CDR3 is 14 residues. V gave up 5 bases and J gave up 3 bases; unmatched junction bases: 2. Looked up from germline, CDR1 is LNHNV and CDR2 is YYDKDF (reference sequence). The CDR3, as DNA: TGTGCCACCAGCCGGGACAGGGGGCGCTACGAGCAGTACTTC. This gives the protein CATSRDRGRYEQYF.

The chain employs TRBV28 and TRBJ2-1; D is unresolved. The germline V gene encodes CDR1 MDHEN and CDR2 SYDVKM. There are 15 residues in the CDR3. Trimming cost V 0 bases and J 0 bases, with 6 bases left between them. CDR3 residues: CASSLWGISYNEQFF. The DNA for the CDR3 is TGTGCCAGCAGTTTATGGGGGATCTCCTACAATGAGCAGTTCTTC.

The chain carries TRBV14 and TRBJ1-2; 9 positions agree with TRBD1. Germline loops: CDR1 SGHDN, CDR2 FVKESK. CDR3 length: 15 amino acids. The trim removed 4 bases at V and 2 bases at J, leaving 5 bases unmatched. CDR3: CASSPGGTGNYGYTF. The DNA for the CDR3 is TGTGCCAGCAGCCCGGGGGGGACAGGGAACTATGGCTACACCTTC.

The chain uses TRBV7-2 and TRBJ2-1; 10 bases align to TRBD2. The V gene end was trimmed by 5 bases and the J gene end by 1 base; junction bases not matched to a gene: 5. The germline CDR1 and CDR2 sequences are SGHTA and FQGNSA. CDR3 size: 16 residues. The CDR3 loop reads CASSNGLAVSYNEQFF. The DNA of the CDR3 is TGTGCCAGCAGCAATGGACTAGCGGTTTCCTACAATGAGCAGTTCTTC.

On this clone itself: One end of the junction does not line up with germline, which may come from a read error. This sequence joins TRBV10-3 and TRBJ2-7, with 9 bases identical to TRBD1. There are 16 residues in the CDR3. The germline V gene encodes CDR1 ENHRY and CDR2 SYGVKD. This chain's CDR3 is CASSYLGQGRNYEQYF. The CDR3 region has the DNA TGTGCCAGCAGTTACCTCGGACAGGGGAGAAACTACGAGCAGTACTTC.

The CDR3 nucleotides are TGCGCCAGCAGCCAAGGACAGATGAACACCGGGGAGCTGTTTTTT. Encoded protein: CASSQGQMNTGELFF. The chain links TRBV4-1 to TRBJ2-2, with D maybe TRBD1 (5 bases). Trimming shortened V by 1 base and J by 1 base, and 7 bases separated the two germline ends. Germline lookup yields CDR1 MGHRA and CDR2 YSYEKL. CDR3 length equals 15 residues.

This chain uses TRBV18 with TRBJ2-7; TRBD1 matches 9 bases. The V and J ends lost 3 bases and 4 bases, in that order; junction bases with no gene match: 7. The CDR3 totals 15 residues. Germline loops: CDR1 KGHSH, CDR2 LQKENI. The CDR3 here is CASSPSGQGRYEQYF. CDR3 DNA sequence: TGTGCCAGCTCACCGTCGGGACAGGGACGGTACGAGCAGTACTTC. Variable domain in full (rest from reference TRBV18 and TRBJ2-7): NAGVMQNPRHLVRRRGQEARLRCSPMKGHSHVYWYRQLPEEGLKFMVYLQKENIIDESGMPKERFSAEFPKEGPSILRIQQVVRGDSAAYFCASSPSGQGRYEQYFGPGTRLTVT.

The chain uses TRBV9 and TRBJ2-3; 10 positions match TRBD2. Trimming took 0 bases from V and 3 from J; bases not matched to a gene: 10. Germline-derived CDR1 and CDR2 are SGDLS and YYNGEE. The CDR3 totals 18 residues. The CDR3 coding sequence is TGTGCCAGCAGCGTAGAGATAGGGACTAGCGAGGTAACAGATACGCAGTATTTT. Translating it yields CASSVEIGTSEVTDTQYF.

The chain combines TRBV6-5 with TRBJ2-1; TRBD2 matches 12 bases. This CDR3 comprises 15 residues. J was trimmed by 3 bases and V by 5 bases; bases with no gene match: 2. The germline CDR1 and CDR2 sequences are MNHEY and SVGAGI. The CDR3 reads CASSQLAGGYNEQFF. The CDR3, as DNA: TGTGCCAGCAGTCAACTAGCGGGAGGCTACAATGAGCAGTTCTTC.

The chain couples TRBV13 to TRBJ2-1; D is unresolved. Trimming stripped 4 bases from V and 9 bases from J, with 10 bases between. Per the germline V gene, CDR1 is PRHDT and CDR2 is FYEKMQ (reference sequence). This CDR3 contains 12 residues. The CDR3 spells CASSYAGVEQFF. In DNA form, the CDR3 reads TGTGCCAGCAGCTACGCAGGCGTTGAGCAGTTCTTC.

J is TRBJ1-5 and V is TRBV2; D gene unclear. From germline, CDR1 is SNHLY and CDR2 FYNNEI. Trimming cost V 3 bases and J 0 bases, with 6 bases left between them. The length of the CDR3 is 14 residues. CDR3: CASSDAYSNQPQHF. In DNA form, the CDR3 reads TGTGCCAGCAGTGACGCTTATAGCAATCAGCCCCAGCATTTT. Combining the CDR3 with reference TRBV2 and TRBJ1-5 gives the whole variable domain EPEVTQTPSHQVTQMGQEVILRCVPISNHLYFYWYRQILGQKVEFLVSFYNNEISEKSEIFDDQFSVERPDGSNFTLKIRSTKLEDSAMYFCASSDAYSNQPQHFGDGTRLSIL.

This clone showed up just once. This chain connects TRBV9 to TRBJ2-1; D is possibly TRBD1 (5 bases). The germline V and J ends were trimmed by 4 bases and 4 bases, with 9 bases remaining between them. CDR1 is SGDLS, CDR2 YYNGEE, per germline. The CDR3 has 13 amino acids. In DNA form, the CDR3 reads TGTGCCAGCAGCTCTCAGGGATACAATGAGCAGTTCTTC. The encoded protein is CASSSQGYNEQFF. Full variable domain (outside the CDR3, taken from reference TRBV9 and TRBJ2-1): DSGVTQTPKHLITATGQRVTLRCSPRSGDLSVYWYQQSLDQGLQFLIQYYNGEERAKGNILERFSAQQFPDLHSELNLSSLELGDSALYFCASSSQGYNEQFFGPGTRLTVL.

This chain uses TRBV11-2 with TRBJ1-2, with TRBD1 identical over 8 bases. V lost 5 bases to trimming and J lost 4 bases; unmatched junction nucleotides: 12. The CDR3 loop spans 16 amino acids. Per the germline V gene, CDR1 is SGHAT and CDR2 is FQNNGV. The CDR3 nucleotides are TGTGCCAGCAGCCCCGGACAGGGTCTGATGTTCTATGGCTACACCTTC. Its protein product is CASSPGQGLMFYGYTF.

The V and J genes are TRBV2 and TRBJ2-1; 9 positions match TRBD2. The CDR3 totals 16 residues. Germline CDR1 SNHLY, CDR2 FYNNEI. With V trimmed by 2 bases and J by 3 bases, 5 bases remained unmatched. The chain's CDR3 is CASSEQGSGSYNEQFF. CDR3 sequence (DNA): TGTGCCAGCAGTGAACAGGGTAGCGGGAGCTACAATGAGCAGTTCTTC.

V is TRBV2 and J is TRBJ2-7, with 14 bases fitting TRBD2. Per the germline V gene, CDR1 is SNHLY and CDR2 is FYNNEI. The CDR3 length is 16 residues. With 6 bases clipped from V and 4 bases from J, the junction kept 8 bases outside the gene matches. The CDR3 nucleotides read TGTGCCAGCAGCGCTGGGACTAGCGGGAGAAGGTACGAGCAGTACTTC. As protein: CASSAGTSGRRYEQYF.

The chain combines TRBV5-1 with TRBJ1-3, with D hard to call. CDR1 and CDR2 (germline): SGHRS, YFSETQ. The CDR3 length is 15 residues. V lost 4 bases and J lost 2, with 13 bases in between. The CDR3 is CASSPVSAAGNTIYF. In DNA form, the CDR3 reads TGCGCCAGCAGCCCGGTTTCTGCGGCTGGAAACACCATATATTTT.

The gene calls are TRBV5-5 and TRBJ2-5, with D possibly TRBD2 on 5 matching bases. Germline V gives CDR1 SGHKS, CDR2 YYEKEE (reference sequence). CDR3 length equals 14 residues. V gave up 2 bases and J gave up 1 base, with 9 bases separating them. CDR3 loop: CASSFRGSQETQYF. The CDR3 nucleotides read TGTGCCAGCAGCTTTCGAGGGTCCCAAGAGACCCAGTACTTC.

V gene TRBV27 combines with J gene TRBJ2-1; possible D gene TRBD1, 6 bases. Germline V gene lookup returns CDR1 MNHEY and CDR2 SMNVEV (reference sequence). This CDR3 comprises 12 residues. V lost 7 bases, J lost 6 bases, and 10 bases lay in between. The CDR3 sequence is CASTTGVNEQFF. DNA of the CDR3: TGTGCCAGCACGACAGGCGTCAATGAGCAGTTCTTC.